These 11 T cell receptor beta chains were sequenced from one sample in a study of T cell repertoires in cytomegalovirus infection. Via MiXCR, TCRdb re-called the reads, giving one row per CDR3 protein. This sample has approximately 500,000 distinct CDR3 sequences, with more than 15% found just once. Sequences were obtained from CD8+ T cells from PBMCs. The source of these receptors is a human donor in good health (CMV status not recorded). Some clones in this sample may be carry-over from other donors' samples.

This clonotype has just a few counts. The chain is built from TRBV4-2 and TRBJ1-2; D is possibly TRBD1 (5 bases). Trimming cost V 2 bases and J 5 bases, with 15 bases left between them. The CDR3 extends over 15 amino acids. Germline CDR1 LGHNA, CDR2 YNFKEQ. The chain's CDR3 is CASSQTGRSDYGYTF. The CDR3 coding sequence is TGTGCCAGCAGCCAAACGGGACGGAGCGATTATGGCTACACCTTC.

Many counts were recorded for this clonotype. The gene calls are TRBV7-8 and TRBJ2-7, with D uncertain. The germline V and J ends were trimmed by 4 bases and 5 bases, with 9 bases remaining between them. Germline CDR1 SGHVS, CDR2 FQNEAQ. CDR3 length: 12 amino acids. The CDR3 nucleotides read TGTGCCAGCAGCTCCGGGCTCGACGAGCAGTACTTC. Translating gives CASSSGLDEQYF.

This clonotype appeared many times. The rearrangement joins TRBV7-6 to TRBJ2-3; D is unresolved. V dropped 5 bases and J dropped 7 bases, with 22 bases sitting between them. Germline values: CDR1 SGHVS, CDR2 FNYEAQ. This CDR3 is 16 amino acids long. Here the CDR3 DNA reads TGTGCCAGCAGCCATTATGGTCGGTTATTCAATAATACGCAGTATTTT. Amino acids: CASSHYGRLFNNTQYF.

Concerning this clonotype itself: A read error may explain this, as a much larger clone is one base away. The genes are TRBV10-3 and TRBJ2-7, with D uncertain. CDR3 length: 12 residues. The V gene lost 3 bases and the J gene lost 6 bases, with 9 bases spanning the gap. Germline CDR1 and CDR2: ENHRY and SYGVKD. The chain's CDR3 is CAISDLGGEQYF. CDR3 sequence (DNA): TGTGCCATCAGTGATTTGGGTGGCGAGCAGTACTTC.

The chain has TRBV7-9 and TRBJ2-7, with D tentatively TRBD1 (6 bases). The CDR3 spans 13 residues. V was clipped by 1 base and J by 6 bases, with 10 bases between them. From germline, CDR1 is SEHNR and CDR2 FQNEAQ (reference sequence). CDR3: CASSLGTAPEQYF. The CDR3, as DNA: TGTGCCAGCAGCTTAGGGACAGCCCCCGAGCAGTACTTC.

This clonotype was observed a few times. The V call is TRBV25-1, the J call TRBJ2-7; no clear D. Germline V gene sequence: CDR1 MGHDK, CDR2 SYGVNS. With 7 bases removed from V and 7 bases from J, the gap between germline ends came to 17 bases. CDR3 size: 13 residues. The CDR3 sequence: CASTGPRLGEQYF. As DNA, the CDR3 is TGTGCCAGCACCGGACCGAGGTTAGGAGAGCAGTACTTC.

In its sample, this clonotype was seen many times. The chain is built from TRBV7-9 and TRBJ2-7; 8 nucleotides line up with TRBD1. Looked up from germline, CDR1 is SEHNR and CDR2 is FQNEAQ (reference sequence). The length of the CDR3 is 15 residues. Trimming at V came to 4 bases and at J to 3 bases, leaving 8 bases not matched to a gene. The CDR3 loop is CASSSPGTGVYEQYF. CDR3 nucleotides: TGTGCCAGCAGCTCTCCAGGGACAGGAGTCTACGAGCAGTACTTC. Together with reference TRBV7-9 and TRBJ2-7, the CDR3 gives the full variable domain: DTGVSQNPRHKITKRGQNVTFRCDPISEHNRLYWYRQTLGQGPEFLTYFQNEAQLEKSRLLSDRFSAERPKGSFSTLEIQRTEQGDSAMYLCASSSPGTGVYEQYFGPGTRLTVT.

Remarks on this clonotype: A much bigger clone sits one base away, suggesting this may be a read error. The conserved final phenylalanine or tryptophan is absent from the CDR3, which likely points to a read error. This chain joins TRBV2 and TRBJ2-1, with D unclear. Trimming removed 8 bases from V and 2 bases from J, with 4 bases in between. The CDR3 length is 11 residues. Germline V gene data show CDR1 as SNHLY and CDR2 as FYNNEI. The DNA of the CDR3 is TGTGCCAGCCGGACCTACAATGAGCAGTTCTTA. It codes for CASRTYNEQFL.

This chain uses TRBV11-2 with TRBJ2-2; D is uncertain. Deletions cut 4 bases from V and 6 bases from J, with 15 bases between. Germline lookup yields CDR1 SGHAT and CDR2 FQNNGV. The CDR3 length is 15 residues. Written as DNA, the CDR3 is TGTGCCAGCAGCTCCGTTCGGTCGTGGGCCGGGGAGCTGTTTTTT. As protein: CASSSVRSWAGELFF.

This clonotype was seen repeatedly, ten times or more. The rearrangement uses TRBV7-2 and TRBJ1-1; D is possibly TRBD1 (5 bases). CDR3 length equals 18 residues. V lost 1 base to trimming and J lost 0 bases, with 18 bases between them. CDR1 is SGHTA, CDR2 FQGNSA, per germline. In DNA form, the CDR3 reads TGTGCCAGCAGCTTAGTGAGGGGCACAACGATAATGAACACTGAAGCTTTCTTT. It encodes CASSLVRGTTIMNTEAFF. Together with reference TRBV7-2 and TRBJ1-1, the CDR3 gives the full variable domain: GAGVSQSPSNKVTEKGKDVELRCDPISGHTALYWYRQSLGQGLEFLIYFQGNSAPDKSGLPSDRFSAERTGGSVSTLTIQRTQQEDSAVYLCASSLVRGTTIMNTEAFFGQGTRLTVV.

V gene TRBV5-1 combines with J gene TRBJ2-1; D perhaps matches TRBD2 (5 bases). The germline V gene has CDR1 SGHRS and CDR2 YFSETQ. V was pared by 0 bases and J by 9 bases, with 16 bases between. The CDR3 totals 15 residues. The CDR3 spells CASSLALAPRSEQFF. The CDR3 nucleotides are TGCGCCAGCAGCTTGGCCCTAGCCCCCCGGAGTGAGCAGTTCTTC.